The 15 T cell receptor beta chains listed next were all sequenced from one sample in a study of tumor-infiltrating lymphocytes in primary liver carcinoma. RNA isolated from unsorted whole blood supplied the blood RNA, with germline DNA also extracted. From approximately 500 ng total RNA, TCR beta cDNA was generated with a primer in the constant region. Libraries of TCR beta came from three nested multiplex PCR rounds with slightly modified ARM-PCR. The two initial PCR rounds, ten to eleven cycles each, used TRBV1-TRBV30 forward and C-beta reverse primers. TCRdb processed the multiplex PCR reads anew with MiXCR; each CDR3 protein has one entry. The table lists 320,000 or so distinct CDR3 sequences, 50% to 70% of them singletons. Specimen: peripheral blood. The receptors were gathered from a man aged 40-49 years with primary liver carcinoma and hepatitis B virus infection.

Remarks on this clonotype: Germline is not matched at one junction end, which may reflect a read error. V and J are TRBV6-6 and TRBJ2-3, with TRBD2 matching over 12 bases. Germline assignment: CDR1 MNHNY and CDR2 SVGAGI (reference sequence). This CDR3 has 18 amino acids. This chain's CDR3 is CTSSYGLAGGISTDTQYF. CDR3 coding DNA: TGTACCAGCAGTTACGGGCTAGCGGGAGGGATAAGCACAGATACGCAGTATTTT.

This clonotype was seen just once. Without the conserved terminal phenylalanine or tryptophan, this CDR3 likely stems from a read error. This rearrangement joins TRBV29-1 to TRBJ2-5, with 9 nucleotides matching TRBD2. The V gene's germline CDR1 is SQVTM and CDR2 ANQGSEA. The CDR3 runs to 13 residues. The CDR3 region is CSVEAGGQEAQYL. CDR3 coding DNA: TGCAGCGTTGAGGCGGGAGGGCAAGAGGCCCAGTACTTA.

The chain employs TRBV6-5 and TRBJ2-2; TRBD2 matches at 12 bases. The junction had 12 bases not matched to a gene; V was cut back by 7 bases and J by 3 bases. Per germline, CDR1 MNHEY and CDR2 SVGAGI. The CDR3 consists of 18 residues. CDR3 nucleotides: TGTGCCAGCATTGAGGCCCCACTAGCGGGAGGCCACACCGGGGAGCTGTTTTTT. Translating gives CASIEAPLAGGHTGELFF.

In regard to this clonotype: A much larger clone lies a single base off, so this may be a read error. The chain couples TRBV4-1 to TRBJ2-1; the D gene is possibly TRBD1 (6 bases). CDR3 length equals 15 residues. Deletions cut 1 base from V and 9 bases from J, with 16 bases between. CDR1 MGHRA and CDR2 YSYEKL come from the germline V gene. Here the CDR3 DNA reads TGCGCCAGCAGCCAAGTCTCCCTGACAGGACGTGAGCAGTTCTTC. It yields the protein CASSQVSLTGREQFF.

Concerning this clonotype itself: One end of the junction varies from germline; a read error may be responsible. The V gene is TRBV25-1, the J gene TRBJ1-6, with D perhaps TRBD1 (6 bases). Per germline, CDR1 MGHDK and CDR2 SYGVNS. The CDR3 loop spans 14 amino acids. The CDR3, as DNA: TGTGCCAGCAGTGATGCAGGGGTACTTTCACCCCTGCACTTT. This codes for CASSDAGVLSPLHF.

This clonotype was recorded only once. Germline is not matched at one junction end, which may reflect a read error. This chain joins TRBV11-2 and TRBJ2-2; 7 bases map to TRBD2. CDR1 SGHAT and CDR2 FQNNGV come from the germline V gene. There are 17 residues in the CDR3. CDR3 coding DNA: TGTGCCAGCAGCTTATTTTCGCTGCGGGAGAACACCGTGGAGATGTTTTTT. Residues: CASSLFSLRENTVEMFF.

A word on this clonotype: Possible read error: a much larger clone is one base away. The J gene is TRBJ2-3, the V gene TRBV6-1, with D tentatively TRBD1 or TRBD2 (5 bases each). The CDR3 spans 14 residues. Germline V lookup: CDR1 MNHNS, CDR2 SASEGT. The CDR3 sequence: CANSGWGSTDTQYF. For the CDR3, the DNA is TGTGCCAACAGTGGGTGGGGGAGCACAGATACGCAGTATTTT.

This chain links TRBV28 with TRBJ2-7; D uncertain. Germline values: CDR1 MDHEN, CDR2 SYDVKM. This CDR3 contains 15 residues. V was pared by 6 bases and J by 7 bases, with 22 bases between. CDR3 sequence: CASSKTDSPIREQYF. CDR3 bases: TGTGCCAGCAGCAAAACAGATTCCCCTATAAGAGAGCAGTACTTC.

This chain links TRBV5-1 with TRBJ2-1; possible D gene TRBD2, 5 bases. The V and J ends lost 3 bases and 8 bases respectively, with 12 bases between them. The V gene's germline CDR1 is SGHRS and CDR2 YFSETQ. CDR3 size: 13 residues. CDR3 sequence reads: CASSSQTIDEQFF. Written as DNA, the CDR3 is TGCGCCAGCAGCTCACAGACTATCGATGAGCAGTTCTTC.

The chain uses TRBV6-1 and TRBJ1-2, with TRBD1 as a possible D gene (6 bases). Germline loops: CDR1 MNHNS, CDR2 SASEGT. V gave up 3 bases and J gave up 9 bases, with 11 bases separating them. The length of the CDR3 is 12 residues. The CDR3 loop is CASSENRECYTF. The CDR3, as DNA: TGTGCCAGCAGTGAGAACAGGGAGTGCTACACCTTC.

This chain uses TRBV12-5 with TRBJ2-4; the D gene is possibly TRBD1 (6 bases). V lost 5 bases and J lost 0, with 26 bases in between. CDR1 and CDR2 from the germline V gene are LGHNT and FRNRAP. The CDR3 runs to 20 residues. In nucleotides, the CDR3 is TGTGCTAGTGGTCTCCCCCAGGACAGTACCCCCAGGCTAGCCAAAAACATTCAGTACTTC. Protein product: CASGLPQDSTPRLAKNIQYF.

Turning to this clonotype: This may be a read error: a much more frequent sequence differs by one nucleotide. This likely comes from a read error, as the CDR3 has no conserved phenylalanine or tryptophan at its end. The CDR3 loop reads CASTLGIGALGGQFL. The DNA of the CDR3 is TGTGCCAGCACCCTAGGGATCGGGGCCCTGGGCGGACAGTTCTTA. The gene calls are TRBV12-3 or TRBV12-4 and TRBJ2-1; D tentatively reads TRBD1 or TRBD2 (5 bases each). V was shortened by 7 bases and J by 13 bases, with 26 bases between the two germline ends. The CDR3 has 15 residues.

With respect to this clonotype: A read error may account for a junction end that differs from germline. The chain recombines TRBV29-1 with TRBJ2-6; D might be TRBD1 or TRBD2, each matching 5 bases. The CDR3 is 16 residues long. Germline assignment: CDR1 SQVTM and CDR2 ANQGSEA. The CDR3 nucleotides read TGCAGCGTTCAAGATCTTGGGACCTCTGGGGCCGACGTCCTGACTTTC. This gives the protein CSVQDLGTSGADVLTF.

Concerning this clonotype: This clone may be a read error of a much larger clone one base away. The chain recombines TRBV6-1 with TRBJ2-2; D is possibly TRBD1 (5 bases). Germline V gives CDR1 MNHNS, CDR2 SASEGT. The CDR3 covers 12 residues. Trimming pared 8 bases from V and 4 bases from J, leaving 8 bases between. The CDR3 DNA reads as TGTGCCAGCCTACAGGCCACCGGGGAGCTGTTTTTT. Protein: CASLQATGELFF.

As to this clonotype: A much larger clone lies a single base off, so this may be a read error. This CDR3 reads CAGSLETEAFF. For the CDR3, the DNA is TGTGCCGGCAGCTTAGAGACTGAAGCTTTCTTT. The genes are TRBV11-2 and TRBJ1-1; D ambiguous. The CDR3 extends over 11 amino acids. Germline CDR1 SGHAT, CDR2 FQNNGV.